This T cell receptor beta chain was sequenced for a study of T cells in localized non-small cell lung cancer. The study's findings and limits: For the top 100 tumor clones, a median roughly 55 also appeared in adjacent lung.

Sequencing was performed with immunoSEQ multiplex PCR; in TCRdb, only in-frame clones are kept and a portion is missing. The sample holds about 59,000 clones, approximately 90% seen once. Comment on this clone: Its antigen is currently unknown.

V gave up 0 bases and J gave up 1 base, with 4 bases separating them. Germline CDR1 SGHRS, CDR2 YFSETQ. The CDR3 has 13 amino acids. The chain couples TRBV5-1 to TRBJ2-5; D gene ambiguous. This TCR was recovered from a man aged 40 to 70 with stage I squamous cell lung carcinoma. The specimen comprised peripheral blood, sampled before any cancer treatment. The CDR3 region has the DNA TGCGCCAGCAGCTTGGAGGGCCAAGAGACCCAGTACTTC. Protein: CASSLEGQETQYF.